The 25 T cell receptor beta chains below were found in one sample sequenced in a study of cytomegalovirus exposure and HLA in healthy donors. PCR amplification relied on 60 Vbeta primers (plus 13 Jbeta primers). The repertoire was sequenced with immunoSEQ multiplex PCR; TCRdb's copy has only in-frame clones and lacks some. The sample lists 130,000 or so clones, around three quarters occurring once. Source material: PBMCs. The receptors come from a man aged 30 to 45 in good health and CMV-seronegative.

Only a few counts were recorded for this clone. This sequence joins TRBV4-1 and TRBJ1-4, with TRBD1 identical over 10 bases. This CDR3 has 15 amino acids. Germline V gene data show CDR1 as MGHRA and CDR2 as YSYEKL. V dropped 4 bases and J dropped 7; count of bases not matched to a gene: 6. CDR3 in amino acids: CASSPTGTGAEKLFF. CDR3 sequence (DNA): TGCGCCAGCAGCCCGACCGGGACAGGGGCTGAAAAACTGTTTTTT.

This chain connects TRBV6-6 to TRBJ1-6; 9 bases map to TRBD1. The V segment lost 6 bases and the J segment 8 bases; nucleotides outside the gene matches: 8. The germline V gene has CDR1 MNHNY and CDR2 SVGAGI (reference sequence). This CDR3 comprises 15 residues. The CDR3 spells CASRKTGTGYSPLHF. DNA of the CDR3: TGTGCCAGCAGAAAAACCGGGACAGGGTATTCACCCCTCCACTTT.

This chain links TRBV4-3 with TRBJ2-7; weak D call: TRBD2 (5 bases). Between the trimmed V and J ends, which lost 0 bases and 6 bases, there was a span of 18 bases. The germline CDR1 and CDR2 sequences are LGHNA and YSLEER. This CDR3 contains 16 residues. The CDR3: CASSQDRSSSGFEQYF. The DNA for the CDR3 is TGCGCCAGCAGCCAAGATAGGTCTAGCTCCGGCTTCGAGCAGTACTTC.

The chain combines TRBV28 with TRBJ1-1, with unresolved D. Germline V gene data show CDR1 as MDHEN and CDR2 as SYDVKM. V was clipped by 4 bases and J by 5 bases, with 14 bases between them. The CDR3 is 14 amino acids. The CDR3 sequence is CASSSTGDGTEAFF. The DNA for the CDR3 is TGTGCCAGCAGTTCCACCGGCGACGGGACTGAAGCTTTCTTT.

The CDR3 sequence is CASRGAGVGTDTQYF. DNA for the CDR3: TGTGCCAGTAGGGGGGCGGGAGTGGGCACAGATACGCAGTATTTT. V is TRBV19 and J is TRBJ2-3; D is perhaps TRBD2 (7 bases). V was cut by 6 bases and J by 1 base, with 14 bases left in between. Germline values: CDR1 LNHDA, CDR2 SQIVND (reference sequence). The CDR3 length is 15 residues. The full variable domain, with the rest looked up from reference TRBV19 and TRBJ2-3, is DGGITQSPKYLFRKEGQNVTLSCEQNLNHDAMYWYRQDPGQGLRLIYYSQIVNDFQKGDIAEGYSVSREKKESFPLTVTSAQKNPTAFYLCASRGAGVGTDTQYFGPGTRLTVL.

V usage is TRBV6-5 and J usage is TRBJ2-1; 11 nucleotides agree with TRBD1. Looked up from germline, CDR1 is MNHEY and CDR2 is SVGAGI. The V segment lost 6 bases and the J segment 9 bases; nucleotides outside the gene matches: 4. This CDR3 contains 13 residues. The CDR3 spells CASSGQGAGEQFF. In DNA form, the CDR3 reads TGTGCCAGCAGCGGACAGGGGGCGGGTGAGCAGTTCTTC.

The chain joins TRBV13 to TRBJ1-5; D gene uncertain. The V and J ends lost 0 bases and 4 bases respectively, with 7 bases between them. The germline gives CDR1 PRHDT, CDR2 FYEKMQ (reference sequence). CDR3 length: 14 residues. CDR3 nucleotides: TGTGCCAGCAGCTTAGGAGCCGGGAATCAGCCCCAGCATTTT. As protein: CASSLGAGNQPQHF.

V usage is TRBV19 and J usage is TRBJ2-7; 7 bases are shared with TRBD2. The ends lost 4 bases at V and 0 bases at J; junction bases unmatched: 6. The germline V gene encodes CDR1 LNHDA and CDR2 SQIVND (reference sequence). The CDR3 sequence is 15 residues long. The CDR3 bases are TGTGCCAGTAGTACCCTAGCGGCGAGCTCCTACGAGCAGTACTTC. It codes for CASSTLAASSYEQYF. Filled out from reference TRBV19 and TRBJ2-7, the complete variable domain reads DGGITQSPKYLFRKEGQNVTLSCEQNLNHDAMYWYRQDPGQGLRLIYYSQIVNDFQKGDIAEGYSVSREKKESFPLTVTSAQKNPTAFYLCASSTLAASSYEQYFGPGTRLTVT.

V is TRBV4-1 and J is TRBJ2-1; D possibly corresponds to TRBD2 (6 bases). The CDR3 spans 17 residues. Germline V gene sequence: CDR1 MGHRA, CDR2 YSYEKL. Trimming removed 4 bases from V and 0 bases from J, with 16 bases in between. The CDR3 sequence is CASSPLFVGGSYNEQFF. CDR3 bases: TGCGCCAGCAGCCCCCTTTTTGTGGGGGGCTCCTACAATGAGCAGTTCTTC.

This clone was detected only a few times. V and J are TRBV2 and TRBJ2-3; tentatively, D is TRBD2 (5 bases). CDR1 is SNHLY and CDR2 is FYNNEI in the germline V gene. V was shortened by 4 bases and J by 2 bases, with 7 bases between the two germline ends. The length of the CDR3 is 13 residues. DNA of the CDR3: TGTGCCAGCAGTGGGACTGACACAGATACGCAGTATTTT. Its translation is CASSGTDTDTQYF.

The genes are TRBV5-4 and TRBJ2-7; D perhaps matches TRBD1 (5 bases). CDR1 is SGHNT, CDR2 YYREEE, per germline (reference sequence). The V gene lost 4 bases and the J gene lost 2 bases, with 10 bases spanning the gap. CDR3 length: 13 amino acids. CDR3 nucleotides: TGTGCCAGCAGCCCGACAGACGCCTACGAGCAGTACTTC. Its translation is CASSPTDAYEQYF.

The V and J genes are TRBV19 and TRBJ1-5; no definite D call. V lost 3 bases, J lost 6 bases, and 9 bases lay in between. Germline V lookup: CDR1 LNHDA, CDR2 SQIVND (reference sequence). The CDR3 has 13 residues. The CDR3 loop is CASSINSPQPQHF. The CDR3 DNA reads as TGTGCCAGTAGTATCAATAGTCCTCAGCCCCAGCATTTT.

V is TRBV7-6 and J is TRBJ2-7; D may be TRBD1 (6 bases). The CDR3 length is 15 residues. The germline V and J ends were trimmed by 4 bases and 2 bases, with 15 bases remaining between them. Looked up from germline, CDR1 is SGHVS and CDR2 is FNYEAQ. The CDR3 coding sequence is TGTGCCAGCAGCTGGGACACCCATTCGACCTACGAGCAGTACTTC. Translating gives CASSWDTHSTYEQYF.

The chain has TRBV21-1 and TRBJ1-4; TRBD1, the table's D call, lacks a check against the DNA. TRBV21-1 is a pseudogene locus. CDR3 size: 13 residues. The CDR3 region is CASSNDRVEKLFF. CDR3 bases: TGTGCCAGCAGCAACGACAGGGTGGAAAAACTGTTTTTT.

CDR3 protein: CASSPGLRGGQETQYF. CDR3 coding DNA: TGTGCCAGCAGCCCAGGACTCAGGGGTGGCCAAGAGACCCAGTACTTC. The V call is TRBV9, the J call TRBJ2-5; a possible D gene is TRBD1 (6 bases). The CDR3 extends over 16 amino acids. The germline V gene has CDR1 SGDLS and CDR2 YYNGEE. The V gene lost 4 bases and the J gene lost 1 base, with 17 bases spanning the gap. Full variable domain (missing parts from reference TRBV9 and TRBJ2-5): DSGVTQTPKHLITATGQRVTLRCSPRSGDLSVYWYQQSLDQGLQFLIQYYNGEERAKGNILERFSAQQFPDLHSELNLSSLELGDSALYFCASSPGLRGGQETQYFGPGTRLLVL.

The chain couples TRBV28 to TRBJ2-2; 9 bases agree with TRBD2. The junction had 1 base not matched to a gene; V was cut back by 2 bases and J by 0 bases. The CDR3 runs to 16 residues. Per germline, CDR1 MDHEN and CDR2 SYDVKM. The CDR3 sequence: CASSLAGGTNTGELFF. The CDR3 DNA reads TGTGCCAGCAGTTTAGCGGGGGGGACGAACACCGGGGAGCTGTTTTTT. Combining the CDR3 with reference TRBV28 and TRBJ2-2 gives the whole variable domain DVKVTQSSRYLVKRTGEKVFLECVQDMDHENMFWYRQDPGLGLRLIYFSYDVKMKEKGDIPEGYSVSREKKERFSLILESASTNQTSMYLCASSLAGGTNTGELFFGEGSRLTVL.

CDR3 nucleotide sequence: TGTGCCAGTAGTATAGATCCACGAGGTAGCGGGAGAGTAAGGAATGAGCAGTTCTTC. It specifies CASSIDPRGSGRVRNEQFF. The chain combines TRBV19 with TRBJ2-1, with 9 bases identical to TRBD2. Trimming at V came to 0 bases and at J to 7 bases, leaving 16 bases not matched to a gene. Germline values: CDR1 LNHDA, CDR2 SQIVND (reference sequence). This CDR3 contains 19 residues. The whole variable domain, filled in from reference TRBV19 and TRBJ2-1, reads DGGITQSPKYLFRKEGQNVTLSCEQNLNHDAMYWYRQDPGQGLRLIYYSQIVNDFQKGDIAEGYSVSREKKESFPLTVTSAQKNPTAFYLCASSIDPRGSGRVRNEQFFGPGTRLTVL.

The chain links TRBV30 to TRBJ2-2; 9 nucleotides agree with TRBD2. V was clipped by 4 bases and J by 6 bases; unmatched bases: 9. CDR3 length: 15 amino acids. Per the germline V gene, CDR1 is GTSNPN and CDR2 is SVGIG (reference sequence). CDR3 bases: TGTGCCTGGACCGGGACTAGCTTAGGTTCCGGGGAGCTGTTTTTT. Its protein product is CAWTGTSLGSGELFF.

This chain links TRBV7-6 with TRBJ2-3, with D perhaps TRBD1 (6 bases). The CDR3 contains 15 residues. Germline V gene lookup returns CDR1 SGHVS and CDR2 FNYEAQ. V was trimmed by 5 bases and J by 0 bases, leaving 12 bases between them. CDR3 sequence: CASSRTGHSTDTQYF. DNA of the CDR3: TGTGCCAGCAGCCGGACGGGACATAGCACAGATACGCAGTATTTT.

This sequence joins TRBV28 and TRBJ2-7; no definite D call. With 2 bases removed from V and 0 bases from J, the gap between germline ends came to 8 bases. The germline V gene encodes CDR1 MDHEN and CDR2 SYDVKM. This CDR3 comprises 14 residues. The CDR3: CASSLLQSSYEQYF. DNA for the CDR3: TGTGCCAGCAGTTTACTACAGAGCTCCTACGAGCAGTACTTC.

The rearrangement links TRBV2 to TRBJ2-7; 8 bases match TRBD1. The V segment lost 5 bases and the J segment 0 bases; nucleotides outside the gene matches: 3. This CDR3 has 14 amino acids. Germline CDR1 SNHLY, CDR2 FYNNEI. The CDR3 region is CASSPGGSSYEQYF. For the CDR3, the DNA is TGTGCCAGCAGTCCAGGGGGCAGCTCCTACGAGCAGTACTTC.

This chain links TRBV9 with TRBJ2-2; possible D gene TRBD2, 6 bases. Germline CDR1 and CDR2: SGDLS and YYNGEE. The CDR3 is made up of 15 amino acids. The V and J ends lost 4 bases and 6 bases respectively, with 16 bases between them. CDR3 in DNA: TGTGCCAGCAGCATATGGACTACCCTTGCCGGGGAGCTGTTTTTT. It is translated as CASSIWTTLAGELFF. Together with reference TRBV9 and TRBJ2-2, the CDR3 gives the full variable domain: DSGVTQTPKHLITATGQRVTLRCSPRSGDLSVYWYQQSLDQGLQFLIQYYNGEERAKGNILERFSAQQFPDLHSELNLSSLELGDSALYFCASSIWTTLAGELFFGEGSRLTVL.

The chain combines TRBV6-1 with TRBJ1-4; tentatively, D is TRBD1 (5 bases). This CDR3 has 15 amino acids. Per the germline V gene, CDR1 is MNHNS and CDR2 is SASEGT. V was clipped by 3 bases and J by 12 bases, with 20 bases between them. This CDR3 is CASSDRLGLPAELFF. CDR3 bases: TGTGCCAGCAGTGATCGGCTGGGACTGCCCGCCGAACTGTTTTTT.

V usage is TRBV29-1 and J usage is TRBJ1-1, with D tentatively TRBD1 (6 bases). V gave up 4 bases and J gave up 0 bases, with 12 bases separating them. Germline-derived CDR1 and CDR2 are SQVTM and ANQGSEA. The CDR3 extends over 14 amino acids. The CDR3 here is CSVAIEGVNTEAFF. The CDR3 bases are TGCAGCGTTGCGATTGAGGGGGTGAACACTGAAGCTTTCTTT.

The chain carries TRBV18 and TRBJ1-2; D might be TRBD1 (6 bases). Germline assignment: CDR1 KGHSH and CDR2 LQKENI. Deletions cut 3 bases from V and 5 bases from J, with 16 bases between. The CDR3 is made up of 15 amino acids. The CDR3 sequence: CASSPTPRGLYGYTF. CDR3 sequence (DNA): TGTGCCAGCTCACCTACCCCGAGGGGGTTGTATGGCTACACCTTC.